A selection of T cell receptor beta chains follows, all from one sample in a study of cytomegalovirus exposure and HLA in healthy donors. Libraries were prepared by immunoSEQ multiplex PCR; TCRdb keeps only in-frame clonotypes and omits some of them. Among 150,000 to 180,000 clones listed, 80% were seen once. Sequenced: PBMCs. The source of these receptors is a woman in her 40s in good health and CMV-seropositive. CDR3s include the opening cysteine and the closing phenylalanine or tryptophan. Each record gives: J gene, clone size, V gene, D gene, CDR3 protein, CDR3 DNA. D genes are given only for firm matches. Size values are once, few and many counts, or a class for expanded clones, and some rows have none.

>TRBJ1-1|few|TRBV5-4|TRBD1
CASGQGAGTEAFF
TGTGCCAGCGGCCAGGGGGCTGGCACTGAAGCTTTCTTT
>TRBJ1-5|.|TRBV27|.
CASSLSGSFNQPQHF
TGTGCCAGCAGTTTATCGGGCAGCTTTAATCAGCCCCAGCATTTT
>TRBJ2-7|.|TRBV7-7|TRBD1
CASSPLQGTYEQYF
TGTGCCAGCAGCCCACTACAGGGGACCTACGAGCAGTACTTC
>TRBJ2-7|.|TRBV19|.
CASSPNRFGEQYF
TGTGCCAGTAGCCCTAATCGGTTTGGCGAGCAGTACTTC
>TRBJ2-1|once|TRBV19|.
CASSIRGEQFF
TGTGCCAGTAGTATTAGGGGTGAGCAGTTCTTC
>TRBJ1-2|.|TRBV12-5|.
CASGKSLGGQGYGYTF
TGTGCTAGTGGCAAGTCATTAGGTGGGCAGGGCTATGGCTACACCTTC
>TRBJ2-5|.|TRBV19|.
CASSKAFKASGETQYF
TGTGCCAGTAGTAAGGCCTTTAAGGCATCGGGGGAGACCCAGTACTTC
>TRBJ2-1|.|TRBV18|TRBD1
CASSPGQGPYNEQFF
TGTGCCAGCTCACCGGGACAGGGACCGTACAATGAGCAGTTCTTC
>TRBJ2-1|.|TRBV11-3|.
CASGRVEGEQFF
TGTGCCAGCGGGCGGGTGGAGGGGGAGCAGTTCTTC
>TRBJ2-3|.|TRBV18|TRBD2
CASSPTSVLSTDTQYF
TGTGCCAGCTCTCCGACTAGCGTGCTTAGCACAGATACGCAGTATTTT
>TRBJ2-6|.|TRBV21-1|.
CASSTRVDRELAGANVLTF
TGTGCCAGCAGCACTCGTGTAGACAGGGAACTGGCTGGGGCCAACGTCCTGACTTTC
>TRBJ1-5|once|TRBV7-9|.
CASSRQENQPQHF
TGTGCCAGCAGCCGACAGGAAAATCAGCCCCAGCATTTT
>TRBJ2-6|.|TRBV30|.
CAWSPGLVSSGANVLTF
TGTGCCTGGAGTCCGGGACTTGTTAGCTCTGGGGCCAACGTCCTGACTTTC
>TRBJ2-7|.|TRBV6-5|.
CASSYVTGGYEQYF
TGTGCCAGCAGTTACGTGACAGGAGGCTACGAGCAGTACTTC
>TRBJ2-5|few|TRBV6-6|TRBD2
CASTTGGERETQYF
TGTGCCAGCACCACCGGGGGGGAGCGAGAGACCCAGTACTTC
>TRBJ2-3|.|TRBV2|.
CASTGQGLPTDTQYF
TGTGCCAGCACCGGGCAGGGTTTGCCCACAGATACGCAGTATTTT
>TRBJ2-3|.|TRBV6-6|TRBD2
CASSLGLAKDTQYF
TGTGCCAGCAGTTTGGGACTAGCGAAGGATACGCAGTATTTT
>TRBJ1-2|.|TRBV11-1|.
CASSFRGGNGYTF
TGTGCCAGCAGCTTCCGCGGAGGCAATGGCTACACCTTC
>TRBJ2-5|few|TRBV6-6|TRBD1
CASSYLGQGGETQYF
TGTGCCAGCAGTTATTTAGGACAGGGGGGAGAGACCCAGTACTTC
>TRBJ1-1|.|TRBV28|TRBD1
CASTTTGKNTEAFF
TGTGCCAGCACCACGACAGGGAAGAACACTGAAGCTTTCTTT
>TRBJ1-5|.|TRBV30|TRBD1
CAWSVTGEGDNQPQHF
TGTGCCTGGAGTGTAACAGGGGAAGGGGACAATCAGCCCCAGCATTTT
>TRBJ2-1|.|TRBV9|.
CASSVGGRVNEQFF
TGTGCCAGCAGCGTAGGGGGCAGGGTCAATGAGCAGTTCTTC
>TRBJ1-1|.|TRBV29-1|.
CSVLNTEAFF
TGCAGCGTCCTTAACACTGAAGCTTTCTTT
>TRBJ2-7|.|TRBV9|TRBD2
CASSDATSGGSSYEQYF
TGTGCCAGCAGCGATGCGACTAGCGGGGGGTCCTCCTACGAGCAGTACTTC
>TRBJ1-2|.|TRBV19|.
CASRPGIRLSNYGYTF
TGTGCCAGTAGGCCGGGAATTAGATTGTCTAACTATGGCTACACCTTC
>TRBJ1-6|.|TRBV5-6|.
CASSLRLTERGSPLHF
TGTGCCAGCAGCTTGAGATTGACAGAAAGGGGTTCACCCCTCCACTTT
>TRBJ1-1|.|TRBV5-1|TRBD1
CASSLAPGQGSGAEAFF
TGCGCCAGCAGCTTGGCCCCGGGACAGGGAAGTGGGGCTGAAGCTTTCTTT
>TRBJ2-2|.|TRBV2|TRBD2
CASKPSGGYTGELFF
TGTGCCAGCAAACCAAGCGGGGGTTACACCGGGGAGCTGTTTTTT
>TRBJ2-7|.|TRBV5-6|.
CASSLVGERSSYEQYF
TGTGCCAGCAGCTTGGTTGGGGAGCGGAGCTCCTACGAGCAGTACTTC
>TRBJ2-5|.|TRBV11-2|TRBD2
CASSLDKVLRSGGGETQYF
TGTGCCAGCAGCTTAGATAAAGTCCTCCGGTCGGGAGGTGGTGAGACCCAGTACTTC
>TRBJ2-7|once|TRBV6-1|.
CASSVRFGTNPYEQYF
TGTGCCAGCAGTGTCAGATTCGGGACAAATCCCTACGAGCAGTACTTC
>TRBJ1-1|.|TRBV29-1|TRBD1
CSTDRGTTSEAFF
TGCAGCACTGACAGGGGCACCACCAGTGAAGCTTTCTTT
>TRBJ2-7|.|TRBV18|TRBD1
CASSQTQGFEDEQYF
TGTGCCAGCTCACAAACACAGGGGTTCGAGGACGAGCAGTACTTC